This T cell receptor beta chain stems from a study of cytomegalovirus exposure and HLA in healthy donors. Amplification used 60 Vbeta primers and 13 Jbeta primers. The protocol was immunoSEQ multiplex PCR, while the TCRdb copy is restricted to in-frame clones and leaves out a portion. This sample contains over 75,000 clones. V lost 6 bases and J lost 2, with 14 bases in between. The CDR3 is 15 residues long. Germline V CDR1 and CDR2: SGHTA, FQGNSA. This receptor was obtained from a girl aged 10 to 17 in good health and CMV-seropositive. The rearrangement joins TRBV7-2 to TRBJ1-3; the D gene is possibly TRBD1 (5 bases). The sequenced sample was PBMCs. CDR3 sequence reads: CASRLWGGAGNTIYF. CDR3 coding DNA: TGTGCCAGCAGGCTTTGGGGAGGGGCTGGAAACACCATATATTTT.